These 13 T cell receptor beta chains came from one sample sequenced in a study of PD-1 blockade in classical Hodgkin lymphoma. Produced via immunoSEQ multiplex PCR; TCRdb's table is partial and in-frame only. The table records about 46,000 clones, roughly 80% of them present only once. Brentuximab vedotin exposure varied among the patients, all of whom had relapsed after autologous stem cell transplantation. Sequences were derived from peripheral blood mononuclear cells (PBMCs), sampled before the second cycle of nivolumab. These receptors came from a human donor with classical Hodgkin lymphoma.

This chain joins TRBV9 and TRBJ2-5, with D perhaps given as TRBD1 or TRBD2 (6 bases each). Per the germline V gene, CDR1 is SGDLS and CDR2 is YYNGEE. Trimming stripped 6 bases from V and 2 bases from J, with 14 bases between. The CDR3 loop spans 14 amino acids. This CDR3 is CASTKGDSQETQYF. The DNA for the CDR3 is TGTGCCAGCACCAAGGGGGACTCTCAAGAGACCCAGTACTTC.

This sequence joins TRBV6-5 and TRBJ1-1, with D tentatively TRBD1 (6 bases). This CDR3 has 15 amino acids. Germline V gene data show CDR1 as MNHEY and CDR2 as SVGAGI. Trimming took 5 bases from V and 1 from J, leaving 14 bases between them. CDR3: CASSPTRGGNTEAFF. In nucleotides, the CDR3 is TGTGCCAGCAGTCCTACCAGGGGTGGGAACACTGAAGCTTTCTTT.

The chain has TRBV5-1 and TRBJ1-1; D remains ambiguous. Germline lookup yields CDR1 SGHRS and CDR2 YFSETQ. Trimming shortened V by 1 base and J by 0 bases, and 10 bases separated the two germline ends. This CDR3 comprises 15 residues. The CDR3 nucleotides read TGCGCCAGCAGCTTGCCGGAGACCATGAACACTGAAGCTTTCTTT. Amino acid sequence: CASSLPETMNTEAFF.

The gene calls are TRBV12-5 and TRBJ2-2; D remains unclear. Looked up from germline, CDR1 is LGHNT and CDR2 is FRNRAP. The CDR3 length is 14 residues. V was shortened by 5 bases and J by 4 bases, with 11 bases between the two germline ends. CDR3 amino acids: CASGPSGPTGELFF. The DNA for the CDR3 is TGTGCTAGTGGTCCTTCCGGTCCCACCGGGGAGCTGTTTTTT.

The chain uses TRBV21-1 and TRBJ2-7; the table calls TRBD2, which could not be checked here. TRBV21-1 is noted as a pseudogene. The CDR3 consists of 16 residues. In DNA form, the CDR3 reads TGTGCCAGCAGCCAGAAGGGACTAGCGGGAGTAGGCGAGCAGTACTTC. Amino acid sequence: CASSQKGLAGVGEQYF.

The V call is TRBV6-6, the J call TRBJ2-7; 9 positions match TRBD2. The CDR3 contains 14 residues. V gave up 6 bases and J gave up 6 bases; unmatched junction bases: 9. Germline V lookup: CDR1 MNHNY, CDR2 SVGAGI (reference sequence). CDR3 nucleotides: TGTGCCAGCAGGTTGACTAGCGGCCCCTCCGAGCAGTACTTC. Translation: CASRLTSGPSEQYF.

The genes are TRBV25-1 and TRBJ2-4; 8 bases map to TRBD1. Germline lookup yields CDR1 MGHDK and CDR2 SYGVNS. The CDR3 sequence is 17 residues long. V was clipped by 7 bases and J by 0 bases; unmatched bases: 11. Here the CDR3 DNA reads TGTGCCAGCATTCTTCAGGGGGCGGGCCTAGCCAAAAACATTCAGTACTTC. It codes for CASILQGAGLAKNIQYF.

The V call is TRBV30, the J call TRBJ1-5; no firm D call. The CDR3 has 12 amino acids. Per the germline V gene, CDR1 is GTSNPN and CDR2 is SVGIG (reference sequence). Trimming shortened V by 2 bases and J by 7 bases, and 9 bases separated the two germline ends. The CDR3 reads CAWSRPGQPQHF. The CDR3 nucleotides are TGTGCCTGGAGTCGACCGGGGCAGCCCCAGCATTTT. Combining the CDR3 with reference TRBV30 and TRBJ1-5 gives the whole variable domain SQTIHQWPATLVQPVGSPLSLECTVEGTSNPNLYWYRQAAGRGLQLLFYSVGIGQISSEVPQNLSASRPQDRQFILSSKKLLLSDSGFYLCAWSRPGQPQHFGDGTRLSIL.

This clone was observed once. The chain couples TRBV6-6 to TRBJ2-3, with a tentative D call TRBD1 (6 bases). Germline V gene lookup returns CDR1 MNHNY and CDR2 SVGAGI (reference sequence). V was pared by 2 bases and J by 2 bases, with 14 bases between. The CDR3 has 16 residues. CDR3 sequence reads: CASSYEQGAITDTQYF. In nucleotides, the CDR3 is TGTGCCAGCAGTTACGAACAGGGAGCCATCACAGATACGCAGTATTTT.

This clone was picked up a small number of times. The V gene is TRBV27, the J gene TRBJ2-2; 8 bases match TRBD1. Germline CDR1 MNHEY, CDR2 SMNVEV (reference sequence). CDR3 length: 16 amino acids. Unmatched junction bases numbered 11, after V lost 5 bases and J lost 6 bases. The CDR3 DNA is TGTGCCAGCAGTGGCGACAGGGGTCTTCCTCCCGGGGAGCTGTTTTTT. Translated: CASSGDRGLPPGELFF.

This chain uses TRBV18 with TRBJ1-1, with D possibly matching TRBD1 (6 bases). Per the germline V gene, CDR1 is KGHSH and CDR2 is LQKENI. The CDR3 has 14 amino acids. V lost 3 bases and J 5 bases, leaving 13 bases between the germline ends. The CDR3 region has the DNA TGTGCCAGCTCACCGGAGGCAGGGGTAACTGAAGCTTTCTTT. Its translation is CASSPEAGVTEAFF.

The chain carries TRBV15 and TRBJ2-7; 8 bases align to TRBD2. V trimming: 4 bases; J trimming: 3 bases; junction bases outside the gene matches: 8. There are 15 residues in the CDR3. Germline values: CDR1 LNHNV, CDR2 YYDKDF (reference sequence). CDR3 bases: TGTGCCACCAGCACCGGACTAGCAGCCCACTACGAGCAGTACTTC. Its protein is CATSTGLAAHYEQYF.

This clone was detected only once. V gene TRBV6-1 combines with J gene TRBJ2-5; D may be TRBD2 (5 bases). The germline gives CDR1 MNHNS, CDR2 SASEGT. Trimming cost V 4 bases and J 3 bases, with 6 bases left between them. This CDR3 has 12 amino acids. The CDR3 is CASSGREETQYF. CDR3 coding DNA: TGTGCCAGCAGTGGGCGGGAAGAGACCCAGTACTTC.